This T cell receptor (beta chain) was identified in a study of cytomegalovirus exposure and HLA in healthy donors. The PCR made use of 60 Vbeta and 13 Jbeta primers. Generated by immunoSEQ multiplex PCR, the TCRdb table keeps only in-frame clones and is missing some. The sample shows 90,000 to 140,000 clones, roughly 79% of them seen only once. Trimming took 6 bases from V and 1 from J; bases not matched to a gene: 8. Germline V gives CDR1 MRHNA, CDR2 SNTAGT. The CDR3 consists of 16 residues. Sequencing was carried out using PBMCs. This receptor was taken from a man in his forties in good health and CMV-seronegative. This rearrangement joins TRBV6-4 to TRBJ1-2, with TRBD1 identical over 10 bases. The CDR3 reads CASRGRTGGSNYGYTF. The CDR3 region has the DNA TGTGCCAGCAGGGGACGGACAGGGGGAAGTAACTATGGCTACACCTTC.